The 10 T cell receptor beta chains below all came from one sample that was sequenced in a study of vaccination and CD4 T cells after COVID-19. Sequenced with the Oncomine TCR Beta short-read assay was DNA taken from cultured CD4+ T cells. TCRdb reprocessed the PCR reads with MiXCR, giving one entry per CDR3 protein. The data contain about 15,000 distinct CDR3 sequences, about three quarters of them singletons. Specified treatment: approximately nine-day PBMC culture with coronavirus spike peptide pools or control peptides (ViraFEST assay). For these TCRs, the target antigens are not known. The sequencing sample was made of CD4+ T cells from blood, cultured in vitro. The receptors originated from a human donor who had recovered from COVID-19.

This clonotype has only a few counts. The chain couples TRBV6-1 to TRBJ2-2; D not certain. The CDR3 has 14 residues. V was shortened by 7 bases and J by 1 base, with 10 bases between the two germline ends. Germline-derived CDR1 and CDR2 are MNHNS and SASEGT. CDR3 loop: CASKPRRNTGELFF. CDR3 in DNA: TGTGCCAGCAAACCCCGCCGGAACACCGGGGAGCTGTTTTTT.

As concerns this clonotype: The DNA is omitted, as the CDR3 cannot be located on it reliably, and the CDR3 follows TCRdb's listing. V usage is TRBV7-5 and J usage is TRBJ1-5; the table's TRBD1 call for D was not verified on the DNA. TRBV7-5 is a recognized pseudogene. The CDR3 contains 22 residues when both ends are counted. The CDR3 loop is CISVPEAPNLTPGLGSNQPQHF.

V usage is TRBV2 and J usage is TRBJ2-4; D is perhaps TRBD2 (5 bases). This CDR3 has 12 amino acids. Germline-derived CDR1 and CDR2 are SNHLY and FYNNEI. V lost 2 bases to trimming and J lost 15 bases, with 14 bases between them. This CDR3 is CASSENGGRGYF. DNA for the CDR3: TGTGCCAGCAGTGAAAATGGCGGGCGAGGGTACTTC.

The CDR3 coding sequence is TGCGCCAGCAGCTTGGTGGCCGGGTCCTACAATGAGCAGTTCTTC. This gives the protein CASSLVAGSYNEQFF. The genes are TRBV5-1 and TRBJ2-1; D unresolved. Germline V gene lookup returns CDR1 SGHRS and CDR2 YFSETQ. Trimming stripped 0 bases from V and 1 base from J, with 8 bases between. This CDR3 comprises 15 residues.

The chain couples TRBV11-2 to TRBJ1-6; D unclear. Trimming stripped 5 bases from V and 7 bases from J, with 9 bases between. Germline values: CDR1 SGHAT, CDR2 FQNNGV. The CDR3 length is 13 residues. The CDR3 loop is CASSPGRNSPLHF. The CDR3 DNA is TGTGCCAGCAGCCCCGGTCGGAATTCACCCCTCCACTTT.

This clonotype was seen a few times. V and J are TRBV20-1 and TRBJ1-5; D is undetermined. This CDR3 region has 11 residues. The V end was cut by 3 bases, the J end by 6 bases, with 6 bases between. Germline V gives CDR1 DFQATT, CDR2 SNEGSKA (reference sequence). Written as DNA, the CDR3 is TGCAGTGCTAGTGACGTTCAGCCCCAGCATTTT. The encoded protein is CSASDVQPQHF.

By share, this clonotype counts as medium-sized. The chain joins TRBV20-1 to TRBJ2-7, with D perhaps matching TRBD1 (5 bases). Trimming pared 5 bases from V and 12 bases from J, leaving 17 bases between. CDR3 length: 11 residues. Germline V lookup: CDR1 DFQATT, CDR2 SNEGSKA (reference sequence). CDR3 region: CSAQGTAQGYF. DNA of the CDR3: TGCAGTGCTCAGGGAACAGCCCAGGGGTACTTC.

CDR3 sequence (DNA): TGTGCCAGCAGTGGACAGAATAATTCACCCCTCCACTTT. Translating gives CASSGQNNSPLHF. The rearrangement links TRBV2 to TRBJ1-6; possibly TRBD1 for D (5 bases). V was shortened by 4 bases and J by 5 bases, with 6 bases between the two germline ends. This CDR3 spans 13 amino acids. The V gene's germline CDR1 is SNHLY and CDR2 FYNNEI.

V and J are TRBV2 and TRBJ1-1; D remains ambiguous. V lost 3 bases and J 4 bases, leaving 9 bases between the germline ends. The V gene's germline CDR1 is SNHLY and CDR2 FYNNEI. This CDR3 has 13 residues. CDR3: CASSDRVGTEAFF. The CDR3 DNA is TGTGCCAGCAGTGACCGGGTGGGCACTGAAGCTTTCTTT.

This rearrangement joins TRBV10-3 to TRBJ1-2; D gene unclear. The CDR3 runs to 14 residues. Per the germline V gene, CDR1 is ENHRY and CDR2 is SYGVKD. V was cut by 0 bases and J by 9 bases, with 14 bases left in between. The CDR3 sequence: CAISESGKQTSYTF. CDR3 nucleotide sequence: TGTGCCATCAGTGAGTCGGGAAAACAGACGAGCTACACCTTC.